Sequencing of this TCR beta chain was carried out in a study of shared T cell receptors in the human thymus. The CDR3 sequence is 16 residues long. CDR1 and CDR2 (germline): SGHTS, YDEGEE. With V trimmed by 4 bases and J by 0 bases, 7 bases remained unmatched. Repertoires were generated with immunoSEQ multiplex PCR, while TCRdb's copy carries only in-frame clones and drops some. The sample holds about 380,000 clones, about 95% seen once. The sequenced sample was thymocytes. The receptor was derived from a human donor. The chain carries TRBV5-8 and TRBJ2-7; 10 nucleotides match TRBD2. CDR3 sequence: CASSGGTSAGSYEQYF. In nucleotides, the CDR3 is TGTGCCAGCAGCGGAGGGACTAGCGCGGGCTCCTACGAGCAGTACTTC. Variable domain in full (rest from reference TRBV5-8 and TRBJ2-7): EAGVTQSPTHLIKTRGQQATLRCSPISGHTSVYWYQQALGLGLQFLLWYDEGEERNRGNFPPRFSGRQFPNYSSELNVNALELEDSALYLCASSGGTSAGSYEQYFGPGTRLTVT.